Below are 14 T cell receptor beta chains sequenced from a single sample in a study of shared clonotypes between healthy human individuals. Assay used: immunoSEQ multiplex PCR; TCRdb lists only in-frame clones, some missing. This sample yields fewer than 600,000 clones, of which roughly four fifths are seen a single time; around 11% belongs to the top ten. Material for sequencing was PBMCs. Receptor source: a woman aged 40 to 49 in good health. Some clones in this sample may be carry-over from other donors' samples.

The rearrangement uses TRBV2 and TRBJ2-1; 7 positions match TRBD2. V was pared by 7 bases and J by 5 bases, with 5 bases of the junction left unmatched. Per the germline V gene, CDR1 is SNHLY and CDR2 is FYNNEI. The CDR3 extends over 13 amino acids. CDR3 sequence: CASTRETDNEQFF. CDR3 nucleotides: TGTGCCAGCACGCGGGAGACGGACAATGAGCAGTTCTTC.

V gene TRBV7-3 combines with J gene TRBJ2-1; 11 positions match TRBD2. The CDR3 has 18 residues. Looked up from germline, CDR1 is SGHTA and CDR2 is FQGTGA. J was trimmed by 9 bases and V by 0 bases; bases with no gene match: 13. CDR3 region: CASSLTASGRSQSAEQFF. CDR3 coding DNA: TGTGCCAGCAGCTTAACGGCTAGCGGGAGGTCCCAATCTGCTGAGCAGTTCTTC.

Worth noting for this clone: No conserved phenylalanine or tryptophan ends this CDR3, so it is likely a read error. Here the CDR3 reads CASSATSGDYEQYL. CDR3 DNA: TGTGCCAGCAGTGCAACTAGCGGGGACTACGAGCAGTACCTC. V usage is TRBV28 and J usage is TRBJ2-7; TRBD2 matches 10 bases. V gave up 5 bases and J gave up 3 bases; unmatched junction bases: 4. The CDR3 covers 14 residues. Germline-derived CDR1 and CDR2 are MDHEN and SYDVKM.

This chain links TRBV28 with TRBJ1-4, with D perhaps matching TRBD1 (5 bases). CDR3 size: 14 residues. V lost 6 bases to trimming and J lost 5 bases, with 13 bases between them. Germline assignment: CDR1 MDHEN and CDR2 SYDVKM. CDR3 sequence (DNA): TGTGCCAGCAGCCCGGGGGGGTACAATGAAAAACTGTTTTTT. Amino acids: CASSPGGYNEKLFF.

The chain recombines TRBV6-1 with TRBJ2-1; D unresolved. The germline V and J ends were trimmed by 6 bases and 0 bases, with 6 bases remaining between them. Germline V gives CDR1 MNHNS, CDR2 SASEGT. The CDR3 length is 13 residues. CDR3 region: CASSPSSYNEQFF. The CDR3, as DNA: TGTGCCAGCAGCCCAAGCTCCTACAATGAGCAGTTCTTC.

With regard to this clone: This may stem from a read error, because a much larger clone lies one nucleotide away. CDR3 loop: CASSQDPPGSNEKPFF. The DNA of the CDR3 is TGCGCCAGCAGCCAAGATCCCCCGGGATCTAATGAAAAACCGTTTTTT. The chain joins TRBV4-1 to TRBJ1-4; no firm D call. The CDR3 totals 16 residues. From germline, CDR1 is MGHRA and CDR2 YSYEKL.

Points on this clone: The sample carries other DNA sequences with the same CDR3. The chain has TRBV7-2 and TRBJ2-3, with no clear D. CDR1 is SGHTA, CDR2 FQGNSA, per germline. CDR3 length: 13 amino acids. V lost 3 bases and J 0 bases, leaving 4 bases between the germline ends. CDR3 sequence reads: CASSLVSTDTQYF. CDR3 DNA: TGTGCCAGCAGCTTGGTAAGCACAGATACGCAGTATTTT.

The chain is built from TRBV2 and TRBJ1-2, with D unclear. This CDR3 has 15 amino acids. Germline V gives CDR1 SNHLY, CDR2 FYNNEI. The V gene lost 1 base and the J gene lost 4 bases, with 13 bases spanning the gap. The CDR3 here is CASSEVAGAGYGYTF. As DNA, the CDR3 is TGTGCCAGCAGTGAAGTCGCAGGTGCTGGCTATGGCTACACCTTC.

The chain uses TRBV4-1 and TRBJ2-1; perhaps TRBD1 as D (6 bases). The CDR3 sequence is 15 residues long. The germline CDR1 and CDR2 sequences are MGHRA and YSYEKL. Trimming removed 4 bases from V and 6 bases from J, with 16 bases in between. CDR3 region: CASSRGLVRGNEQFF. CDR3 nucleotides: TGCGCCAGCAGCCGGGGGCTGGTCCGAGGCAATGAGCAGTTCTTC.

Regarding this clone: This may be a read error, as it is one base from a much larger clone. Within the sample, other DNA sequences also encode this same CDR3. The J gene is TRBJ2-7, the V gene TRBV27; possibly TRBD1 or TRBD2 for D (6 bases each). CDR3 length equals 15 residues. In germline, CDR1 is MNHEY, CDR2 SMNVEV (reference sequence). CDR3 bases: TGCGCCAGCAGTTTAGGGGGGATGGGGTACTACGAGCAGTACTTC. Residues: CASSLGGMGYYEQYF.

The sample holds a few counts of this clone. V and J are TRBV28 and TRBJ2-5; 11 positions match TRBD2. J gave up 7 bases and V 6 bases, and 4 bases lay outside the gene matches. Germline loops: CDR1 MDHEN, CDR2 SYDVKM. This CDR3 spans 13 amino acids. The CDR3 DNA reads TGTGCCAGCAGGACTAGCGGGATGGTGACCCAGTACTTC. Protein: CASRTSGMVTQYF.

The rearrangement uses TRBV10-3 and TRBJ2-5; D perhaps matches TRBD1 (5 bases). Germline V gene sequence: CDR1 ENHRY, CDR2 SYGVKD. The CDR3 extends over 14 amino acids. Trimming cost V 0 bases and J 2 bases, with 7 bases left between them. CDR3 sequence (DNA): TGTGCCATCAGTGAGTCGACAGCTCAAGAGACCCAGTACTTC. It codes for CAISESTAQETQYF.

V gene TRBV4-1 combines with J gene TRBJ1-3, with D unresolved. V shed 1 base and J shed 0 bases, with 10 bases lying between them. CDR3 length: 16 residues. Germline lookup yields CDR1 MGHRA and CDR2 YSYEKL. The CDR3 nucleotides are TGCGCCAGCAGCCAAGTCTCGATCGACTCTGGAAACACCATATATTTT. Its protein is CASSQVSIDSGNTIYF.

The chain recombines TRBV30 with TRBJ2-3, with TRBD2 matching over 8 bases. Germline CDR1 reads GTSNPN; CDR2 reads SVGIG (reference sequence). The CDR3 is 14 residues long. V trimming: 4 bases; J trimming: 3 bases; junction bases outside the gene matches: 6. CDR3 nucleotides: TGTGCCTGGACCCCGGGAGGGCTGACAGATACGCAGTATTTT. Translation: CAWTPGGLTDTQYF.